These 28 T cell receptor beta chains came from one sample sequenced in a study of blood T cells in healthy people across ages (dated by TCRdb to the mid-2010s). Receptor amplification or capture employed 5' RACE. Sequencing instrument: Illumina HiSeq 2500. The second PCR ran for about 6 to 11 cycles and used a J-beta primer mix along with a sample-barcoded 5' primer. TCRdb reworked the public reads: Q25 trimming with fastp, MiXCR clone assembly, productive beta chains retained. Rows matching on CDR3 protein sequence are summarized as one entry with the most common DNA and genes. Counted in this sample were 1.4 million to 1.5 million distinct CDR3 sequences; 40% to 50% of them appeared once. The biggest ten clones account for roughly 7.9% of the sample. The specimen was blood. These receptors were collected from a woman younger than 30 in good health.

CDR3 nucleotide sequence: TGTGCCATCAGTGAGACGGGACTAGCGGGAGAAAATGAGCAGTACTTC. Encoded protein: CAISETGLAGENEQYF. The chain links TRBV10-3 to TRBJ2-5; 14 nucleotides line up with TRBD2. V lost 2 bases, J lost 11 bases, and 10 bases stayed unmatched. This CDR3 comprises 16 residues. Germline lookup yields CDR1 ENHRY and CDR2 SYGVKD.

J is TRBJ2-5 and V is TRBV3-1; D unresolved. CDR1 is LGHDT and CDR2 is YNNKEL in the germline V gene (reference sequence). This CDR3 comprises 14 residues. Trimming stripped 8 bases from V and 2 bases from J, with 15 bases between. This CDR3 is CASGTPWNQETQYF. The CDR3 region has the DNA TGTGCCAGCGGAACGCCCTGGAATCAAGAGACCCAGTACTTC.

This clonotype has just a few counts. The V gene is TRBV20-1, the J gene TRBJ1-2; TRBD1 aligns across 7 bases. This CDR3 comprises 12 residues. Looked up from germline, CDR1 is DFQATT and CDR2 is SNEGSKA (reference sequence). V was clipped by 6 bases and J by 8 bases; unmatched bases: 9. CDR3 DNA sequence: TGCAGTGCCACGACCGGGACAGACGGCTACACCTTC. Translated: CSATTGTDGYTF.

The CDR3 sequence: CSAPLPHPAAQQETQYF. The CDR3 region has the DNA TGCAGTGCTCCACTTCCCCACCCAGCGGCGCAACAAGAGACCCAGTACTTC. This chain connects TRBV20-1 to TRBJ2-5, with TRBD2 as a possible D gene (5 bases). Germline CDR1 DFQATT, CDR2 SNEGSKA (reference sequence). The CDR3 runs to 17 residues. The ends were cut back, 5 bases at V and 2 bases at J, with 24 bases in the middle.

This chain uses TRBV12-3 or TRBV12-4 with TRBJ1-4; possibly TRBD1 for D (5 bases). This CDR3 contains 11 residues. V gave up 6 bases and J gave up 14 bases, with 13 bases separating them. CDR3 amino acids: CASRGPGGLFF. The CDR3 region has the DNA TGTGCCAGCAGGGGACCGGGGGGGCTGTTTTTT.

This clonotype was counted a few times. The chain joins TRBV2 to TRBJ1-4; no clear D gene. Germline-derived CDR1 and CDR2 are SNHLY and FYNNEI. The CDR3 totals 12 residues. The V gene lost 8 bases and the J gene lost 7 bases, with 11 bases spanning the gap. DNA for the CDR3: TGTGCCAGCGGCGTAAATATTGAAAAACTGTTTTTT. Translating gives CASGVNIEKLFF.

This clonotype was counted a few times. V gene TRBV4-2 combines with J gene TRBJ1-5; 10 bases line up with TRBD1. Trimming cost V 0 bases and J 11 bases; bases outside gene matches: 7. The CDR3 has 15 residues. Germline loops: CDR1 LGHNA, CDR2 YNFKEQ. CDR3 nucleotides: TGTGCCAGCAGCCAAGAACGGGACAGGGGTTCAGCCCAGCATTTT. Residues: CASSQERDRGSAQHF.

This clonotype was seen a few times. The chain couples TRBV4-1 to TRBJ1-4; D gene ambiguous. CDR1 and CDR2 (germline): MGHRA, YSYEKL. This CDR3 is built from 14 residues. V was clipped by 3 bases and J by 6 bases, with 11 bases between them. The CDR3 DNA sequence: TGCGCCAGCAGCCACCAGGCGGGTGATGAAAAACTGTTTTTT. As protein: CASSHQAGDEKLFF.

J is TRBJ1-1 and V is TRBV25-1; D perhaps matches TRBD1 (5 bases). CDR1 is MGHDK and CDR2 is SYGVNS in the germline V gene. V was clipped by 2 bases and J by 2 bases, with 12 bases between them. This CDR3 region has 15 residues. The CDR3 region has the DNA TGTGCCAGCAGTGAACGGGGACGGACCAACACTGAAGCTTTCTTT. Amino acids: CASSERGRTNTEAFF.

This chain links TRBV14 with TRBJ2-3; 9 positions match TRBD2. The V segment lost 5 bases and the J segment 0 bases; nucleotides outside the gene matches: 12. Germline CDR1 and CDR2: SGHDN and FVKESK. The CDR3 covers 18 residues. The CDR3 region is CASSYSLAGRASTDTQYF. The CDR3 DNA is TGTGCCAGCAGCTACAGTCTAGCGGGACGAGCTAGCACAGATACGCAGTATTTT.

This clonotype showed up just a few times. The chain recombines TRBV7-2 with TRBJ2-1; 9 nucleotides match TRBD2. This CDR3 comprises 16 residues. Germline CDR1 is SGHTA and CDR2 is FQGNSA. Unmatched junction bases numbered 7, after V lost 5 bases and J lost 2 bases. This CDR3 reads CASSQGLALAYNEQFF. The CDR3 DNA is TGTGCCAGCAGCCAGGGACTAGCTCTCGCCTACAATGAGCAGTTCTTC.

In its sample, this clonotype was seen a few times. The gene calls are TRBV29-1 and TRBJ2-7, with 10 bases fitting TRBD2. This CDR3 spans 13 amino acids. J gave up 6 bases and V 1 base, and 3 bases lay outside the gene matches. Germline V gives CDR1 SQVTM, CDR2 ANQGSEA. The CDR3 nucleotides are TGCAGCGTTGAAGGACTAGCGGGTGGCGAGCAGTACTTC. As protein: CSVEGLAGGEQYF.

The chain carries TRBV12-3 or TRBV12-4 and TRBJ2-4; 7 positions match TRBD2. V lost 3 bases, J lost 13 bases, and 12 bases stayed unmatched. CDR3 length: 14 residues. This CDR3 reads CASSLSGGRGEQYF. The CDR3, as DNA: TGTGCCAGCAGTTTGAGTGGCGGGAGAGGGGAGCAGTACTTC.

Many counts were recorded for this clonotype. This rearrangement joins TRBV12-3 or TRBV12-4 to TRBJ2-1, with a weak D call TRBD2 (6 bases). This CDR3 is built from 15 residues. Trimming took 5 bases from V and 7 from J, leaving 18 bases between them. CDR3 sequence reads: CASSPWGVRSNEQFF. The DNA of the CDR3 is TGTGCCAGCAGTCCCTGGGGGGTCCGGTCGAATGAGCAGTTCTTC.

This clonotype occurred once. The chain links TRBV18 to TRBJ1-4; D might be TRBD1 (6 bases). V was pared by 2 bases and J by 10 bases, with 17 bases between. The CDR3 runs 15 residues. The germline V gene has CDR1 KGHSH and CDR2 LQKENI. CDR3 sequence reads: CASSPVAGEVGKLFF. The CDR3 region has the DNA TGTGCCAGCTCACCAGTGGCAGGGGAGGTTGGAAAACTGTTTTTT. Full variable domain (missing parts from reference TRBV18 and TRBJ1-4): NAGVMQNPRHLVRRRGQEARLRCSPMKGHSHVYWYRQLPEEGLKFMVYLQKENIIDESGMPKERFSAEFPKEGPSILRIQQVVRGDSAAYFCASSPVAGEVGKLFFGSGTQLSVL.

This clonotype came up a few times. J is TRBJ2-5 and V is TRBV14; weak D call: TRBD2 (6 bases). The length of the CDR3 is 15 residues. The V gene lost 2 bases and the J gene lost 7 bases, with 17 bases spanning the gap. The germline CDR1 and CDR2 sequences are SGHDN and FVKESK. CDR3 in DNA: TGTGCCAGCAGCCAACGGCAGGCCGGAGGGAGGACCCAGTACTTC. As protein: CASSQRQAGGRTQYF.

This chain connects TRBV28 to TRBJ2-7, with TRBD1 as a possible D gene (5 bases). V was trimmed by 6 bases and J by 7 bases, leaving 13 bases between them. The germline gives CDR1 MDHEN, CDR2 SYDVKM. The CDR3 totals 12 residues. The CDR3 loop is CASRSDDREQYF. The CDR3 DNA follows: TGTGCCAGCAGGTCCGACGACAGAGAGCAGTACTTC.

The chain combines TRBV9 with TRBJ1-2; tentative D call: TRBD1 (6 bases). Germline V CDR1 and CDR2: SGDLS, YYNGEE. This CDR3 is 14 amino acids long. V was pared by 4 bases and J by 2 bases, with 12 bases between. CDR3 sequence reads: CASSPLGQNYGYTF. The DNA of the CDR3 is TGTGCCAGCAGCCCCCTCGGACAGAACTATGGCTACACCTTC.

A word on this clonotype: The junction differs from germline at one of its ends, possibly a read error. The CDR3 DNA follows: TGCAGCGCTAGAGATAGTAGCGGGGGGTTCTTC. Protein product: CSARDSSGGFF. This chain links TRBV20-1 with TRBJ2-1, with 9 bases lining up with TRBD2. The CDR3 is made up of 11 amino acids. Germline-derived CDR1 and CDR2 are DFQATT and SNEGSKA (reference sequence).

This chain joins TRBV5-1 and TRBJ2-7; 7 bases are a match to TRBD1. The CDR3 covers 14 residues. Germline V CDR1 and CDR2: SGHRS, YFSETQ. The V gene end was trimmed by 3 bases and the J gene end by 3 bases; junction bases not matched to a gene: 6. In nucleotides, the CDR3 is TGCGCCAGCAGCTGGACAGGACAGGACTACGAGCAGTACTTC. Its protein is CASSWTGQDYEQYF. The whole variable domain, remainder taken from reference TRBV5-1 and TRBJ2-7, is KAGVTQTPRYLIKTRGQQVTLSCSPISGHRSVSWYQQTPGQGLQFLFEYFSETQRNKGNFPGRFSGRQFSNSRSEMNVSTLELGDSALYLCASSWTGQDYEQYFGPGTRLTVT.

The sample holds a few counts of this clonotype. The chain is built from TRBV7-2 and TRBJ2-1; TRBD2 aligns across 9 bases. J was trimmed by 7 bases and V by 1 base; bases with no gene match: 8. The germline V gene encodes CDR1 SGHTA and CDR2 FQGNSA. The CDR3 contains 16 residues. CDR3 DNA sequence: TGTGCCAGCAGCTTAGTATGGAGCGGGAGGACAAATGAGCAGTTCTTC. Translated: CASSLVWSGRTNEQFF.

In its sample, this clonotype was seen a few times. The chain links TRBV4-1 to TRBJ2-7, with D possibly matching TRBD1 (7 bases). The CDR3 contains 16 residues. Per the germline V gene, CDR1 is MGHRA and CDR2 is YSYEKL. Trimming left V 0 bases short and J 4 bases short, with 16 bases between. The CDR3 region has the DNA TGCGCCAGCAGCCAAGATCATCGGCAGGGGGGTTACGAGCAGTACTTC. Protein sequence: CASSQDHRQGGYEQYF.

This chain joins TRBV20-1 and TRBJ1-2; possible D gene TRBD1, 6 bases. Deletions cut 7 bases from V and 4 bases from J, with 13 bases between. This CDR3 comprises 12 residues. Germline lookup yields CDR1 DFQATT and CDR2 SNEGSKA (reference sequence). DNA of the CDR3: TGCAGTGTCTACCGGGACACCTATGGCTACACCTTC. Its protein product is CSVYRDTYGYTF.

The rearrangement links TRBV5-1 to TRBJ2-3; D may be TRBD1 (5 bases). Germline V gene sequence: CDR1 SGHRS, CDR2 YFSETQ. V lost 0 bases to trimming and J lost 5 bases, with 13 bases between them. There are 15 residues in the CDR3. CDR3 loop: CASSLVAGSEDTQYF. The CDR3 DNA reads as TGCGCCAGCAGCTTGGTGGCAGGGTCGGAAGATACGCAGTATTTT.

The chain couples TRBV7-9 to TRBJ2-1; 10 bases line up with TRBD2. Trimming cost V 1 base and J 8 bases; bases outside gene matches: 5. CDR1 is SEHNR, CDR2 FQNEAQ, per germline (reference sequence). This CDR3 region has 15 residues. The CDR3 bases are TGTGCCAGCAGCTTAGGGGCTAGCGGGAGTCATGAGCAGTTCTTC. Amino acid sequence: CASSLGASGSHEQFF. Complete variable domain (other parts from reference TRBV7-9 and TRBJ2-1): DTGVSQNPRHKITKRGQNVTFRCDPISEHNRLYWYRQTLGQGPEFLTYFQNEAQLEKSRLLSDRFSAERPKGSFSTLEIQRTEQGDSAMYLCASSLGASGSHEQFFGPGTRLTVL.

CDR3: CSAGVGGTEDTQYF. Here the CDR3 DNA reads TGCAGTGCTGGAGTGGGAGGCACAGAAGATACGCAGTATTTT. The gene calls are TRBV20-1 and TRBJ2-3; tentative D call: TRBD2 (6 bases). Looked up from germline, CDR1 is DFQATT and CDR2 is SNEGSKA (reference sequence). Trimming pared 5 bases from V and 5 bases from J, leaving 17 bases between. The CDR3 is 14 residues long.

The chain joins TRBV3-1 to TRBJ2-7; D perhaps matches TRBD2 (6 bases). This CDR3 is 13 amino acids long. Germline loops: CDR1 LGHDT, CDR2 YNNKEL (reference sequence). The ends were cut back, 4 bases at V and 4 bases at J, with 11 bases in the middle. This chain's CDR3 is CASSPGSRYEQYF. DNA of the CDR3: TGTGCCAGCAGCCCCGGGAGTCGGTACGAGCAGTACTTC.

This chain uses TRBV6-5 with TRBJ2-1; D might be TRBD2 (6 bases). The CDR3 length is 15 residues. The V end lost 2 bases, the J end lost 5 bases, and 13 bases lay between the germline ends. The V gene's germline CDR1 is MNHEY and CDR2 SVGAGI. CDR3 protein: CASSYTGTPNNEQFF. The CDR3 DNA reads TGTGCCAGCAGTTACACCGGGACTCCAAACAATGAGCAGTTCTTC.